These T cell receptor beta chains were read from a single sample in a study of shared clonotypes between healthy human individuals. The method was immunoSEQ multiplex PCR; TCRdb's version includes in-frame clones alone and lacks a portion of them. Of about 1,500,000 clones listed, approximately 97% are singletons. The sequenced sample consisted of naive CD4+ T cells sorted from blood. All receptors derive from a man aged 25-45 years in good health. CDR3s include the opening cysteine and the closing phenylalanine or tryptophan. D genes are given only for firm matches. The size of a clone is reported for some rows only, either as once, few or many, or as a class for expanded clones.

len: 14; abundance: -; d_gene: TRBD1; v_gene: TRBV5-1; j_gene: TRBJ2-5; CDR3aa: CASSADRAQETQYF; CDR3nt: TGCGCCAGCAGCGCGGACAGGGCCCAAGAGACCCAGTACTTC
len: 14; abundance: -; d_gene: -; v_gene: TRBV5-4; j_gene: TRBJ1-1; CDR3aa: CASSLDQLNTEAFF; CDR3nt: TGTGCCAGCAGCTTGGACCAGCTGAACACTGAAGCTTTCTTT
len: 14; abundance: -; d_gene: -; v_gene: TRBV12-5; j_gene: TRBJ2-3; CDR3aa: CASGLGTSTDTQYF; CDR3nt: TGTGCTAGTGGTTTGGGTACTAGCACAGATACGCAGTATTTT
len: 17; abundance: -; d_gene: -; v_gene: TRBV7-6; j_gene: TRBJ2-5; CDR3aa: CASSPTGLSIVGETQYF; CDR3nt: TGTGCCAGCAGCCCAACAGGACTATCGATCGTGGGAGAGACCCAGTACTTC
len: 15; abundance: once; d_gene: -; v_gene: TRBV9; j_gene: TRBJ2-1; CDR3aa: CASSPVMASDNEQFF; CDR3nt: TGTGCCAGCAGCCCGGTGATGGCTAGTGACAATGAGCAGTTCTTC
len: 15; abundance: -; d_gene: -; v_gene: TRBV19; j_gene: TRBJ2-7; CDR3aa: CASSIGFMEFGEQYF; CDR3nt: TGTGCCAGTAGTATCGGTTTTATGGAATTCGGCGAGCAGTACTTC
len: 10; abundance: -; d_gene: -; v_gene: TRBV28; j_gene: TRBJ2-1; CDR3aa: CASSLGEQFF; CDR3nt: TGTGCCAGCAGTTTGGGTGAGCAGTTCTTC
len: 16; abundance: -; d_gene: -; v_gene: TRBV6-1; j_gene: TRBJ2-1; CDR3aa: CASSEGGGQDYHEQFF; CDR3nt: TGTGCCAGCAGTGAAGGGGGGGGGCAGGACTACCATGAGCAGTTCTTC
len: 14; abundance: -; d_gene: -; v_gene: TRBV10-3; j_gene: TRBJ2-1; CDR3aa: CAISDRLFDNEQFF; CDR3nt: TGTGCCATCAGTGACAGGCTTTTCGACAATGAGCAGTTCTTC
len: 17; abundance: -; d_gene: TRBD2; v_gene: TRBV5-4; j_gene: TRBJ2-7; CDR3aa: CASSLLAGGPSGYEQYF; CDR3nt: TGTGCCAGCAGCTTGTTAGCGGGAGGGCCCTCGGGCTACGAGCAGTACTTC
len: 14; abundance: -; d_gene: -; v_gene: TRBV19; j_gene: TRBJ1-1; CDR3aa: CASSTGERNTEAFF; CDR3nt: TGTGCCAGTAGTACGGGGGAGAGAAACACTGAAGCTTTCTTT
len: 14; abundance: -; d_gene: TRBD2; v_gene: TRBV9; j_gene: TRBJ2-2; CDR3aa: CASSSGLPTGELFF; CDR3nt: TGTGCCAGCAGCTCGGGACTACCCACCGGGGAGCTGTTTTTT
len: 16; abundance: once; d_gene: -; v_gene: TRBV28; j_gene: TRBJ2-2; CDR3aa: CASILGAGSATGELFF; CDR3nt: TGTGCCAGCATCCTGGGGGCGGGGTCAGCCACCGGGGAGCTGTTTTTT
len: 14; abundance: once; d_gene: -; v_gene: TRBV11-2; j_gene: TRBJ2-5; CDR3aa: CASSPSFGGETQYF; CDR3nt: TGTGCCAGCAGCCCTTCCTTTGGGGGAGAGACCCAGTACTTC
len: 15; abundance: -; d_gene: -; v_gene: TRBV5-1; j_gene: TRBJ2-1; CDR3aa: CASSLVSSSYNEQFF; CDR3nt: TGCGCCAGCAGCTTGGTGAGCAGCTCCTACAATGAGCAGTTCTTC
len: 13; abundance: -; d_gene: -; v_gene: TRBV5-4; j_gene: TRBJ2-5; CDR3aa: CASSFQELGAQYF; CDR3nt: TGTGCCAGCAGCTTCCAGGAGCTCGGGGCCCAGTACTTC
len: 11; abundance: -; d_gene: -; v_gene: TRBV6-4; j_gene: TRBJ2-4; CDR3aa: CASSDGHIQYF; CDR3nt: TGTGCCAGCAGTGACGGTCACATTCAGTACTTC
len: 15; abundance: -; d_gene: -; v_gene: TRBV28; j_gene: TRBJ1-5; CDR3aa: CASSFLPASGQPQHF; CDR3nt: TGTGCCAGCAGTTTTTTACCTGCGTCAGGTCAGCCCCAGCATTTT
len: 15; abundance: -; d_gene: -; v_gene: TRBV11-2; j_gene: TRBJ1-2; CDR3aa: CASRTASTNNYGYTF; CDR3nt: TGTGCCAGCAGGACAGCTAGCACGAATAACTATGGCTACACCTTC
len: 14; abundance: -; d_gene: TRBD1; v_gene: TRBV29-1; j_gene: TRBJ2-7; CDR3aa: CSVSPRDRGHEQYF; CDR3nt: TGCAGCGTTTCTCCGCGGGACAGGGGCCACGAGCAGTACTTC
len: 15; abundance: -; d_gene: -; v_gene: TRBV2; j_gene: TRBJ2-7; CDR3aa: CASSDPARDRYEQYF; CDR3nt: TGTGCCAGCAGCGACCCCGCCAGGGACCGCTACGAGCAGTACTTC
len: 18; abundance: once; d_gene: TRBD1; v_gene: TRBV11-2; j_gene: TRBJ1-2; CDR3aa: CASSRRNRRGQPHTPPGF; CDR3nt: TGTGCCAGCAGCCGAAGGAACCGGAGGGGGCAACCCCACACCCCACCGGGGTTC
len: 13; abundance: -; d_gene: -; v_gene: TRBV6-1; j_gene: TRBJ2-7; CDR3aa: CASSDGFTYEQYF; CDR3nt: TGTGCCAGCAGTGACGGGTTTACCTACGAGCAGTACTTC
len: 13; abundance: -; d_gene: -; v_gene: TRBV7-3; j_gene: TRBJ2-1; CDR3aa: CASSLKGNGEQFF; CDR3nt: TGTGCCAGCAGCTTAAAAGGGAACGGCGAGCAGTTCTTC
len: 10; abundance: -; d_gene: -; v_gene: TRBV29-1; j_gene: TRBJ2-7; CDR3aa: CSVKIREQYF; CDR3nt: TGCAGCGTCAAGATCCGCGAGCAGTACTTC
len: 14; abundance: -; d_gene: TRBD1; v_gene: TRBV18; j_gene: TRBJ2-1; CDR3aa: CASSLNSQGNEQFF; CDR3nt: TGTGCCAGCTCCCTCAACTCACAGGGGAATGAGCAGTTCTTC
len: 15; abundance: once; d_gene: -; v_gene: TRBV5-5; j_gene: TRBJ2-3; CDR3aa: CASSLLGSSTDTQYF; CDR3nt: TGTGCCAGCAGCCTTCTAGGTAGTAGCACAGATACGCAGTATTTT
len: 12; abundance: -; d_gene: -; v_gene: TRBV19; j_gene: TRBJ1-2; CDR3aa: CASRQGFHGYTF; CDR3nt: TGTGCCAGTAGACAGGGTTTTCATGGCTACACCTTC
len: 16; abundance: -; d_gene: -; v_gene: TRBV9; j_gene: TRBJ2-2; CDR3aa: CASSVGAAPLSGELFF; CDR3nt: TGTGCCAGCAGCGTAGGTGCCGCACCCCTCTCCGGGGAGCTGTTTTTT
len: 15; abundance: -; d_gene: TRBD1; v_gene: TRBV6-5; j_gene: TRBJ2-3; CDR3aa: CASSYSTGESDTQYF; CDR3nt: TGTGCCAGCAGTTACAGCACAGGGGAATCAGATACGCAGTATTTT
len: 14; abundance: -; d_gene: -; v_gene: TRBV28; j_gene: TRBJ2-7; CDR3aa: CASSLFRDFYEQYF; CDR3nt: TGTGCCAGCAGTTTATTTAGAGACTTCTACGAGCAGTACTTC
len: 14; abundance: -; d_gene: -; v_gene: TRBV10-1; j_gene: TRBJ2-2; CDR3aa: CASSGGTVAGELFF; CDR3nt: TGCGCCAGCAGTGGAGGGACGGTTGCCGGGGAGCTGTTTTTT
len: 15; abundance: -; d_gene: TRBD2; v_gene: TRBV18; j_gene: TRBJ2-3; CDR3aa: CASSPIAGSTDTQYF; CDR3nt: TGTGCCAGCTCACCCATAGCGGGGAGCACAGATACGCAGTATTTT
len: 18; abundance: -; d_gene: -; v_gene: TRBV18; j_gene: TRBJ2-3; CDR3aa: CASSPNPETKKSTDTQYF; CDR3nt: TGTGCCAGCTCACCGAACCCCGAGACTAAGAAGAGCACAGATACGCAGTATTTT
len: 14; abundance: -; d_gene: TRBD2; v_gene: TRBV4-1; j_gene: TRBJ2-7; CDR3aa: CASRRAGGPYEQYF; CDR3nt: TGCGCCAGCCGTCGGGCGGGAGGCCCCTACGAGCAGTACTTC
len: 16; abundance: -; d_gene: -; v_gene: TRBV5-1; j_gene: TRBJ2-1; CDR3aa: CASSREAESSYNEQFF; CDR3nt: TGCGCCAGCAGCCGGGAAGCGGAGAGCTCCTACAATGAGCAGTTCTTC